Below, 6 T cell receptor beta chains from the same sample are listed, as sequenced in a study of CD8+ T cells in alopecia areata listed by TCRdb under 2018. The library was obtained by the immunoSEQ multiplex PCR assay. For TCR sequencing, RNA was extracted from every sample and reverse transcribed into cDNA to serve as template. TCRdb took over this immuneACCESS table, retaining in-frame rearrangements with V and J assigned. Such tables are incomplete; in checked studies, under half of the missing clones stem from an unresolved V gene, and the remainder is unexplained. This sample has fewer than 250,000 clones in its table, and about two fifths of those were observed once. The top ten clones comprise around 0.48% of the sample. In the paper's terms, the treatment or condition label means: oral pan-JAK inhibitor, 5-10 mg twice daily. The sequencing used CD4+ T cells sorted from blood, collected at approximately week 30, from a patient treated with tofacitinib. The receptors originated from a human donor with alopecia areata.

This clone was detected only a few times. V and J are TRBV15 and TRBJ1-1; D may be TRBD1 (5 bases). The V end was cut by 3 bases, the J end by 4 bases, with 12 bases between. Germline-derived CDR1 and CDR2 are LNHNV and YYDKDF (reference sequence). The CDR3 is made up of 14 amino acids. The CDR3 reads CATSRLGAPTEAFF. As DNA, the CDR3 is TGTGCCACCAGCAGGCTCGGGGCCCCCACTGAAGCTTTCTTT. Variable domain in full (rest from reference TRBV15 and TRBJ1-1): DAMVIQNPRYQVTQFGKPVTLSCSQTLNHNVMYWYQQKSSQAPKLLFHYYDKDFNNEADTPDNFQSRRPNTSFCFLDIRSPGLGDTAMYLCATSRLGAPTEAFFGQGTRLTVV.

The chain uses TRBV5-1 and TRBJ2-1, with D possibly matching TRBD2 (6 bases). This CDR3 has 17 residues. Germline CDR1 reads SGHRS; CDR2 reads YFSETQ. V was clipped by 6 bases and J by 5 bases, with 24 bases between them. DNA for the CDR3: TGCGCCAGCAACGCGAGGGACGCAGGGTGGAGGGACAATGAGCAGTTCTTC. This gives the protein CASNARDAGWRDNEQFF.

The chain carries TRBV7-2 and TRBJ2-1, with 11 nucleotides matching TRBD2. This CDR3 has 16 residues. V shed 4 bases and J 1 base; nucleotides not matched to a gene: 3. The germline V gene encodes CDR1 SGHTA and CDR2 FQGNSA. CDR3 sequence: CASSYTSGGSYNEQFF. Here the CDR3 DNA reads TGTGCCAGCAGCTACACTAGCGGGGGATCCTACAATGAGCAGTTCTTC.

The genes are TRBV2 and TRBJ1-1; perhaps TRBD1 as D (5 bases). The V end lost 7 bases, the J end lost 1 base, and 10 bases lay between the germline ends. The CDR3 extends over 13 amino acids. The V gene's germline CDR1 is SNHLY and CDR2 FYNNEI. The CDR3 sequence is CASNQQGNTEAFF. In DNA, the CDR3 is TGTGCCAGCAATCAGCAGGGGAACACTGAAGCTTTCTTT. Full variable domain (outside the CDR3, taken from reference TRBV2 and TRBJ1-1): EPEVTQTPSHQVTQMGQEVILRCVPISNHLYFYWYRQILGQKVEFLVSFYNNEISEKSEIFDDQFSVERPDGSNFTLKIRSTKLEDSAMYFCASNQQGNTEAFFGQGTRLTVV.

V gene TRBV5-1 combines with J gene TRBJ2-3; D ambiguous. Germline V CDR1 and CDR2: SGHRS, YFSETQ. V lost 4 bases to trimming and J lost 6 bases, with 12 bases between them. The CDR3 is 13 residues long. CDR3 amino acids: CASSEQTGDTQYF. The CDR3 DNA follows: TGCGCCAGCAGCGAACAAACTGGCGATACGCAGTATTTT.

This clone was recorded a few times. The chain combines TRBV5-1 with TRBJ1-1; D unclear. Germline V CDR1 and CDR2: SGHRS, YFSETQ. There are 13 residues in the CDR3. Trimming took 4 bases from V and 8 from J, leaving 15 bases between them. The CDR3: CASSIRDNREAFF. Here the CDR3 DNA reads TGCGCCAGCAGCATCAGAGATAATAGGGAAGCTTTCTTT.